This T cell receptor (beta chain) was sequenced for a study of blood T cell repertoires in COVID-19. Libraries were prepared by immunoSEQ multiplex PCR; TCRdb keeps only in-frame clonotypes and omits some of them. The sample carries some 330,000 clones, more than 75% recorded once. The junction had 11 bases not matched to a gene; V was cut back by 5 bases and J by 2 bases. The CDR3 length is 16 residues. From germline, CDR1 is MNHEY and CDR2 SMNVEV (reference sequence). The sample comprised PBMCs or T cells enriched from blood (not recorded which). This clonotype was sampled from a young man who had recovered from COVID-19. The chain has TRBV27 and TRBJ1-1; 7 bases agree with TRBD1. DNA of the CDR3: TGTGCCAGCAGTCCGTACTCGAGGGGGCGAAACACTGAAGCTTTCTTT. Translated, it gives CASSPYSRGRNTEAFF.